These 27 T cell receptor beta chains were all obtained from the same sample, sequenced in a study of neoadjuvant nivolumab and ipilimumab in lung cancer. TCRdb keeps only in-frame clones here, not all; method: immunoSEQ multiplex PCR. The sample lists approximately 35,000 clones, roughly 90% seen once, with roughly 2% in the top ten. The input for sequencing was peripheral blood, taken after neoadjuvant nivolumab, alone or with ipilimumab, at or shortly before surgery. The receptors stem from an adult with non-small cell lung cancer.

This clone turned up a few times. The rearrangement uses TRBV27 and TRBJ1-1, with 11 positions matching TRBD1. Germline loops: CDR1 MNHEY, CDR2 SMNVEV (reference sequence). V trimming: 4 bases; J trimming: 7 bases; junction bases outside the gene matches: 8. The CDR3 consists of 15 residues. The CDR3 loop is CASSSWTGGGDEAFF. The CDR3 region has the DNA TGTGCCAGCAGTTCCTGGACAGGGGGCGGGGATGAAGCTTTCTTT.

This clone showed up just once. The CDR3 nucleotides read TGTGCCAGTAGTTGGCAGAGGAACACTGAAGCTTTCTTT. It is translated as CASSWQRNTEAFF. The chain combines TRBV19 with TRBJ1-1; D is unclear. Germline CDR1 reads LNHDA; CDR2 reads SQIVND (reference sequence). CDR3 size: 13 residues. Trimming left V 5 bases short and J 1 base short, with 8 bases between.

V usage is TRBV28 and J usage is TRBJ1-3, with D possibly being TRBD1 (5 bases). The CDR3 is 16 residues long. CDR1 is MDHEN and CDR2 is SYDVKM in the germline V gene. Trimming removed 6 bases at V and 0 bases at J, with 15 bases between. The CDR3 region has the DNA TGTGCCAGCAGCCTCCCGACAGTGAGCTCTGGAAACACCATATATTTT. This codes for CASSLPTVSSGNTIYF. Full variable domain (outside the CDR3, taken from reference TRBV28 and TRBJ1-3): DVKVTQSSRYLVKRTGEKVFLECVQDMDHENMFWYRQDPGLGLRLIYFSYDVKMKEKGDIPEGYSVSREKKERFSLILESASTNQTSMYLCASSLPTVSSGNTIYFGEGSWLTVV.

The genes are TRBV7-3 and TRBJ1-2; D not resolved. V lost 1 base to trimming and J lost 8 bases, with 14 bases between them. Germline V gene lookup returns CDR1 SGHTA and CDR2 FQGTGA. This CDR3 is built from 14 residues. CDR3 protein: CASSLNPVGEGYTF. For the CDR3, the DNA is TGTGCCAGCAGCTTAAACCCGGTCGGAGAGGGCTACACCTTC.

The V and J genes are TRBV7-9 and TRBJ2-7; 7 bases map to TRBD2. The length of the CDR3 is 17 residues. Trimming cost V 1 base and J 2 bases; bases outside gene matches: 11. In germline, CDR1 is SEHNR, CDR2 FQNEAQ (reference sequence). The CDR3 is CASSLGAGGRSAYEQYF. DNA of the CDR3: TGTGCCAGCAGCTTAGGAGCTGGCGGGAGATCGGCCTACGAGCAGTACTTC. Full variable domain (rest looked up from reference TRBV7-9 and TRBJ2-7): DTGVSQNPRHKITKRGQNVTFRCDPISEHNRLYWYRQTLGQGPEFLTYFQNEAQLEKSRLLSDRFSAERPKGSFSTLEIQRTEQGDSAMYLCASSLGAGGRSAYEQYFGPGTRLTVT.

The J gene is TRBJ2-5, the V gene TRBV2; no firm D call. The CDR3 consists of 12 residues. Germline CDR1 is SNHLY and CDR2 is FYNNEI. V shed 4 bases and J shed 5 bases, with 8 bases lying between them. Written as DNA, the CDR3 is TGTGCCAGCAGTGGGGATTCTGAGACCCAGTACTTC. It specifies CASSGDSETQYF.

The CDR3 protein is CASGTEYGYTF. The CDR3 coding sequence is TGTGCCAGCGGAACAGAGTATGGCTACACCTTC. The J gene is TRBJ1-2, the V gene TRBV28; D ambiguous. The length of the CDR3 is 11 residues. Deletions cut 8 bases from V and 5 bases from J, with 9 bases between. CDR1 is MDHEN and CDR2 is SYDVKM in the germline V gene.

This clone was observed a handful of times. The chain recombines TRBV7-3 with TRBJ1-1; tentatively, D is TRBD1 (5 bases). In germline, CDR1 is SGHTA, CDR2 FQGTGA. The CDR3 is made up of 16 amino acids. Trimming shortened V by 5 bases and J by 1 base, and 17 bases separated the two germline ends. The CDR3 here is CASSVNGYGTNTEAFF. The CDR3, as DNA: TGTGCCAGCAGCGTAAATGGGTATGGGACGAACACTGAAGCTTTCTTT.

The CDR3 spells CASIGQGPGSGYNEQFF. CDR3 bases: TGTGCCAGTATAGGACAGGGACCCGGGAGTGGCTACAATGAGCAGTTCTTC. This chain connects TRBV19 to TRBJ2-1; 8 nucleotides match TRBD1. Germline V gene sequence: CDR1 LNHDA, CDR2 SQIVND (reference sequence). The CDR3 loop spans 17 amino acids. The junction had 14 bases not matched to a gene; V was cut back by 7 bases and J by 3 bases.

V is TRBV9 and J is TRBJ2-7; 7 bases are shared with TRBD2. V lost 0 bases and J lost 3; bases outside the gene matches: 3. Germline CDR1 is SGDLS and CDR2 is YYNGEE. CDR3 size: 14 residues. The CDR3: CASSVASGHYEQYF. The CDR3 nucleotides are TGTGCCAGCAGCGTAGCTAGCGGCCACTACGAGCAGTACTTC.

The V gene is TRBV29-1, the J gene TRBJ2-1, with 9 bases aligning to TRBD2. The junction had 19 bases not matched to a gene; V was cut back by 0 bases and J by 10 bases. The CDR3 sequence is 18 residues long. Germline CDR1 reads SQVTM; CDR2 reads ANQGSEA. In nucleotides, the CDR3 is TGCAGCGTTGAAGATTTTGGAGTAGCGGGAGTGAACCCCGCCGAGCAGTTCTTC. Its translation is CSVEDFGVAGVNPAEQFF.

A note on this clone: One end of the junction does not line up with germline, which may come from a read error. The V call is TRBV5-1, the J call TRBJ2-7; D is unclear. This CDR3 contains 14 residues. Germline CDR1 reads SGHRS; CDR2 reads YFSETQ. CDR3 sequence: CASSPGPGSYGQYF. In DNA, the CDR3 is TGCGCCAGCAGCCCCGGACCCGGATCCTACGGGCAGTACTTC.

The chain carries TRBV29-1 and TRBJ2-4, with D unclear. V was cut by 6 bases and J by 1 base, with 4 bases left in between. The CDR3 extends over 11 amino acids. Germline-derived CDR1 and CDR2 are SQVTM and ANQGSEA. CDR3 DNA sequence: TGCAGCGTCTATGCCAAAAACATTCAGTACTTC. Protein product: CSVYAKNIQYF.

This chain uses TRBV5-1 with TRBJ2-1, with TRBD2 matching over 8 bases. The V gene's germline CDR1 is SGHRS and CDR2 YFSETQ. The CDR3 is made up of 16 amino acids. V lost 4 bases and J lost 2; bases outside the gene matches: 8. CDR3 sequence: CASSPPGGRPYNEQFF. The CDR3 coding sequence is TGCGCCAGCAGCCCACCGGGGGGGAGGCCCTACAATGAGCAGTTCTTC.

This chain joins TRBV18 and TRBJ2-3; 11 nucleotides line up with TRBD2. Per germline, CDR1 KGHSH and CDR2 LQKENI. With V trimmed by 1 base and J by 5 bases, 8 bases remained unmatched. The CDR3 is 17 residues long. The DNA for the CDR3 is TGTGCCAGCTCACCACGTAGGCTAGCGGGAGGAGAAGATACGCAGTATTTT. Its protein product is CASSPRRLAGGEDTQYF.

This clone was found once. The gene calls are TRBV11-2 and TRBJ2-7; TRBD1 agrees at 8 bases. Germline values: CDR1 SGHAT, CDR2 FQNNGV. Trimming at V came to 6 bases and at J to 5 bases, leaving 6 bases not matched to a gene. The length of the CDR3 is 13 residues. CDR3 region: CASSWTGRHEQYF. CDR3 in DNA: TGTGCCAGCAGTTGGACAGGGAGGCACGAGCAGTACTTC.

V gene TRBV2 combines with J gene TRBJ2-7; D perhaps matches TRBD2 (5 bases). The CDR3 runs 14 residues. CDR1 is SNHLY and CDR2 is FYNNEI in the germline V gene. V lost 6 bases to trimming and J lost 2 bases, with 14 bases between them. This CDR3 reads CASRVLDRAYEQYF. The DNA for the CDR3 is TGTGCCAGCAGGGTACTAGATAGGGCCTACGAGCAGTACTTC.

This clone was observed a few times. The V call is TRBV5-1, the J call TRBJ2-7, with D tentatively TRBD1 (6 bases). Trimming cost V 3 bases and J 0 bases, with 16 bases left between them. The CDR3 contains 16 residues. Germline V gene data show CDR1 as SGHRS and CDR2 as YFSETQ. CDR3: CASSWTGGLSSYEQYF. The CDR3 coding sequence is TGCGCCAGCAGCTGGACTGGGGGCCTGAGCTCCTACGAGCAGTACTTC.

This clone has just one count. This sequence joins TRBV10-3 and TRBJ1-2; D unresolved. The CDR3 length is 15 residues. Germline values: CDR1 ENHRY, CDR2 SYGVKD. With 3 bases removed from V and 6 bases from J, the gap between germline ends came to 17 bases. The CDR3 DNA sequence: TGTGCCATCAGTGACACAATAACTGGGTATAATGGCTACACCTTC. Encoded protein: CAISDTITGYNGYTF.

The rearrangement links TRBV9 to TRBJ2-5, with TRBD1 matching over 9 bases. After removal of 0 bases from V and 2 bases from J, the junction contained 5 bases not matched to a gene. The CDR3 consists of 16 residues. The germline gives CDR1 SGDLS, CDR2 YYNGEE. The CDR3 DNA is TGTGCCAGCAGCGTAGGGGACAGGGCCAATCAAGAGACCCAGTACTTC. Its protein is CASSVGDRANQETQYF. Together with reference TRBV9 and TRBJ2-5, the CDR3 gives the full variable domain: DSGVTQTPKHLITATGQRVTLRCSPRSGDLSVYWYQQSLDQGLQFLIQYYNGEERAKGNILERFSAQQFPDLHSELNLSSLELGDSALYFCASSVGDRANQETQYFGPGTRLLVL.

The rearrangement joins TRBV4-2 to TRBJ2-1, with D possibly matching TRBD2 (5 bases). This CDR3 contains 13 residues. Deletions cut 5 bases from V and 10 bases from J, with 15 bases between. Germline V gene sequence: CDR1 LGHNA, CDR2 YNFKEQ. CDR3 DNA: TGTGCCAGCAGCATAGGAAGAGAGGGAGAGCAGTTCTTC. It codes for CASSIGREGEQFF.

The V call is TRBV2, the J call TRBJ1-2; D remains unclear. Germline assignment: CDR1 SNHLY and CDR2 FYNNEI. Trimming cost V 8 bases and J 3 bases, with 19 bases left between them. The CDR3 has 15 residues. This CDR3 is CASRLPQRVDYGYTF. The CDR3 nucleotides are TGTGCCAGCCGCTTACCACAACGGGTGGACTATGGCTACACCTTC.

V is TRBV9 and J is TRBJ2-1, with TRBD2 matching over 10 bases. The CDR3 loop spans 15 amino acids. V lost 0 bases, J lost 7 bases, and 4 bases stayed unmatched. The germline gives CDR1 SGDLS, CDR2 YYNGEE. For the CDR3, the DNA is TGTGCCAGCAGCGTAGTGGGTAGCGGGAGGAATGAGCAGTTCTTC. It yields the protein CASSVVGSGRNEQFF.

The rearrangement uses TRBV11-2 and TRBJ2-7, with 7 positions matching TRBD2. This CDR3 contains 13 residues. Germline V gives CDR1 SGHAT, CDR2 FQNNGV. Trimming took 5 bases from V and 3 from J; bases not matched to a gene: 4. Here the CDR3 reads CASSPGTNYEQYF. CDR3 DNA: TGTGCCAGCAGCCCCGGGACTAACTACGAGCAGTACTTC. Together with reference TRBV11-2 and TRBJ2-7, the CDR3 gives the full variable domain: EAGVAQSPRYKIIEKRQSVAFWCNPISGHATLYWYQQILGQGPKLLIQFQNNGVVDDSQLPKDRFSAERLKGVDSTLKIQPAKLEDSAVYLCASSPGTNYEQYFGPGTRLTVT.

The chain carries TRBV14 and TRBJ1-4, with D hard to call. Germline V gene sequence: CDR1 SGHDN, CDR2 FVKESK. The length of the CDR3 is 14 residues. The ends were cut back, 4 bases at V and 5 bases at J, with 11 bases in the middle. The CDR3 region is CASSLSLRNEKLFF. CDR3 in DNA: TGTGCCAGCAGCCTGTCTCTACGAAATGAAAAACTGTTTTTT.

The table lists this clone with a count of one. The V call is TRBV6-6, the J call TRBJ2-7; TRBD2 is a possible D gene (6 bases). The CDR3 spans 15 residues. Deletions cut 4 bases from V and 2 bases from J, with 15 bases between. CDR1 is MNHNY and CDR2 is SVGAGI in the germline V gene (reference sequence). CDR3 coding DNA: TGTGCCAGCAGTTTCGGGTTCCCGGGGGCCTACGAGCAGTACTTC. This sequence encodes CASSFGFPGAYEQYF.

This chain uses TRBV5-4 with TRBJ2-1; TRBD2 agrees at 9 bases. The germline V gene has CDR1 SGHNT and CDR2 YYREEE (reference sequence). The CDR3 totals 16 residues. V was clipped by 0 bases and J by 10 bases; unmatched bases: 11. CDR3 sequence: CASSLDGAGGPREQFF. The CDR3, as DNA: TGTGCCAGCAGCTTGGATGGGGCGGGAGGGCCTAGGGAGCAGTTCTTC.